This T cell receptor beta chain was sequenced during a study of coeliac disease. As to this clone: Its antigen remains unknown.

CDR1 and CDR2 from the germline V gene are SGHAT and FQNNGV. This CDR3 region has 14 residues. V lost 3 bases to trimming and J lost 5 bases, with 11 bases between them. Produced via immunoSEQ multiplex PCR; TCRdb's table is partial and in-frame only. Here the sample spans fewer than 3,000 clones, approximately 59% being singletons. Study-wide results and caveats: Lower clonality than controls marked TRB and TRG repertoires from active celiac intraepithelial and lamina propria samples. The authors considered this approach unsuitable for unbiased detection of gliadin-specific T cells. Most TRB amino acid sequences occurred in only one sample.

Sequencing used intraepithelial lymphocytes from the gut. The TCR was taken from a woman in her 70s with celiac disease on a gluten-free diet. The chain has TRBV11-2 and TRBJ2-1; the D is unclear. The CDR3 bases are TGTGCCAGCAGCTTGTCCGAAGCGCACAATGAGCAGTTCTTC. This sequence encodes CASSLSEAHNEQFF. The full variable domain, rest sourced from reference TRBV11-2 and TRBJ2-1, is EAGVAQSPRYKIIEKRQSVAFWCNPISGHATLYWYQQILGQGPKLLIQFQNNGVVDDSQLPKDRFSAERLKGVDSTLKIQPAKLEDSAVYLCASSLSEAHNEQFFGPGTRLTVL.